This TCR beta chain was captured by sequencing in a study of spatial heterogeneity in lung cancer. CDR3 length: 13 residues. CDR1 is SGHKS, CDR2 YYEKEE, per germline (reference sequence). This clonotype has more than one count but fewer than ten. The junction does not match germline at one end; this may be a read error. A distinct unique molecular identifier was carried by each TCR cDNA molecule. TCRdb used MiXCR to reprocess the 5' RACE reads, holding one entry per CDR3 protein. The sample holds about 75,000 distinct CDR3 sequences, about 14% seen once. Regarding time point: sample taken at primary tumor resection. Whole RNA was taken from tumor, nontumor lung or frozen PBMC; it was then sequenced unsorted. The donor population consisted of about 75 patients with untreated, early-stage non-small cell lung cancer.

This specimen was PBMCs, taken at surgery. The source of this sequence is a male donor with early-stage non-small cell lung cancer. The chain employs TRBV5-5 and TRBJ2-4, with 8 positions matching TRBD1. CDR3 coding DNA: TGTGCCAGCAGCTTGCAGGGGGCTCGTGAATGGAACTTC. Protein sequence: CASSLQGAREWNF.